A single sample gave rise to the 28 T cell receptor beta chains below, sequenced in a study of regulatory T cells in long-lasting Graves disease. CDR3 regions were amplified by Arm-PCR using iRepertoire HTBI primers to build TCR beta libraries. TCRdb re-called the multiplex PCR reads with MiXCR, one entry per CDR3 protein. Among approximately 400,000 distinct CDR3 sequences listed, approximately 15% were seen once. The time point denotes: newly diagnosed GD, antithyroid drugs for less than 3 months. Making the TCR library involved RNA that had been extracted from PBMCs. These data were also reused for a study on T cells in Graves' hyperthyroidism and ophthalmopathy.

The material sequenced was peripheral blood mononuclear cells (PBMCs), taken at new diagnosis, from a patient treated with antithyroid drugs. The receptor source for this set is a woman between 40 and 50 years old with Graves disease.

This chain uses TRBV19 with TRBJ1-4; 10 bases are shared with TRBD1. The germline CDR1 and CDR2 sequences are LNHDA and SQIVND (reference sequence). V dropped 6 bases and J dropped 8; count of bases not matched to a gene: 9. This CDR3 has 15 residues. The CDR3 loop is CASRNQGQGREKLFF. In DNA form, the CDR3 reads TGTGCCAGTAGAAATCAGGGACAGGGGCGGGAAAAACTGTTTTTT.

This clonotype occurred many times. This rearrangement joins TRBV11-2 to TRBJ2-7; TRBD1 agrees at 8 bases. V lost 5 bases and J lost 7; bases outside the gene matches: 13. This CDR3 has 15 residues. CDR1 SGHAT and CDR2 FQNNGV come from the germline V gene. CDR3 region: CASSPKTGVGEEQYF. The CDR3 region has the DNA TGTGCCAGCAGCCCTAAGACAGGGGTAGGGGAGGAGCAGTACTTC.

This clonotype was seen more than once but under ten times. The V and J genes are TRBV5-1 and TRBJ2-2; weak D call: TRBD2 (6 bases). Looked up from germline, CDR1 is SGHRS and CDR2 is YFSETQ. The CDR3 covers 16 residues. Between the trimmed V and J ends, which lost 0 bases and 2 bases, there was a span of 11 bases. The CDR3 DNA follows: TGCGCCAGCAGCTTGGGACACGGGAGCAACACCGGGGAGCTGTTTTTT. It codes for CASSLGHGSNTGELFF.

In the case of this clonotype: One base away lies a much larger clone, so this may be a sequencing read error. The chain has TRBV3-1 and TRBJ2-7; 7 bases map to TRBD1. V shed 4 bases and J 0 bases; nucleotides not matched to a gene: 3. From germline, CDR1 is LGHDT and CDR2 YNNKEL (reference sequence). This CDR3 contains 14 residues. CDR3 bases: TGTGCCAGCAGCCCCGGGACAGACTCCTACGAGCAGTACTTC. Its translation: CASSPGTDSYEQYF.

This clonotype was recorded many times. The V call is TRBV12-3 or TRBV12-4, the J call TRBJ2-2; 9 bases are shared with TRBD2. V lost 8 bases, J lost 3 bases, and 4 bases stayed unmatched. The CDR3 extends over 14 amino acids. The CDR3 DNA is TGTGCCAGCGTAGCGGGAGTTGACACCGGGGAGCTGTTTTTT. Its translation is CASVAGVDTGELFF.

This clonotype has at least ten counts. This rearrangement joins TRBV2 to TRBJ2-7; 7 nucleotides line up with TRBD1. After removal of 8 bases from V and 3 bases from J, the junction contained 7 bases not matched to a gene. Germline V lookup: CDR1 SNHLY, CDR2 FYNNEI. The CDR3 is made up of 13 amino acids. The CDR3 loop is CASRSGQIYEQYF. The DNA for the CDR3 is TGTGCCAGCCGATCGGGACAGATCTACGAGCAGTACTTC.

The CDR3 loop is CASSKRAGLVLSVTGELFF. The CDR3 DNA follows: TGTGCCAGCAGCAAGAGGGCGGGACTAGTTTTATCAGTCACCGGGGAGCTGTTTTTT. This sequence joins TRBV13 and TRBJ2-2; 8 nucleotides agree with TRBD2. The ends lost 5 bases at V and 4 bases at J; junction bases unmatched: 18. CDR3 size: 19 residues. From germline, CDR1 is PRHDT and CDR2 FYEKMQ (reference sequence).

This clonotype occurred a few times. The chain uses TRBV5-1 and TRBJ2-5; D is unclear. The CDR3 is made up of 15 amino acids. Germline V gene lookup returns CDR1 SGHRS and CDR2 YFSETQ. The ends were cut back, 1 base at V and 0 bases at J, with 10 bases in the middle. The CDR3 spells CASSLSRPNQETQYF. The CDR3 nucleotides are TGCGCCAGCAGCTTGAGTAGGCCAAACCAAGAGACCCAGTACTTC.

The chain has TRBV20-1 and TRBJ1-1; D remains ambiguous. This CDR3 spans 15 amino acids. V dropped 4 bases and J dropped 4 bases, with 19 bases sitting between them. The germline V gene encodes CDR1 DFQATT and CDR2 SNEGSKA (reference sequence). The CDR3 DNA reads TGCAGTGCTACCGGGCCAAGAAAGCGAGGCACTGAAGCTTTCTTT. This sequence encodes CSATGPRKRGTEAFF.

This clonotype was seen more than once but under ten times. This sequence joins TRBV10-3 and TRBJ2-2; a possible D gene is TRBD2 (5 bases). Germline V gene lookup returns CDR1 ENHRY and CDR2 SYGVKD. V gave up 10 bases and J gave up 4 bases, with 13 bases separating them. The CDR3 contains 13 residues. CDR3 in amino acids: CATLLATTGELFF. In DNA, the CDR3 is TGTGCCACCCTCTTAGCGACCACCGGGGAGCTGTTTTTT.

The chain couples TRBV5-1 to TRBJ2-3; 8 bases are shared with TRBD2. Trimming removed 4 bases from V and 0 bases from J; junction bases left unmatched: 7. The CDR3 has 16 residues. CDR1 SGHRS and CDR2 YFSETQ come from the germline V gene. As DNA, the CDR3 is TGCGCCAGCAGCGCGACTAGCGCACCGAGCACAGATACGCAGTATTTT. Protein product: CASSATSAPSTDTQYF.

The rearrangement links TRBV10-3 to TRBJ2-5; 8 bases match TRBD1. The CDR3 runs 13 residues. The germline V gene encodes CDR1 ENHRY and CDR2 SYGVKD. Germline trimming cut 6 bases from V and 5 bases from J; bases unmatched to any gene: 5. CDR3 DNA sequence: TGTGCCATCAGGAGACAGGGGAAGGAGACCCAGTACTTC. Encoded protein: CAIRRQGKETQYF.

This clonotype was detected many times. The V call is TRBV20-1, the J call TRBJ2-1, with no clear D. The CDR3 is 15 residues long. CDR1 and CDR2 (germline): DFQATT, SNEGSKA (reference sequence). V was trimmed by 0 bases and J by 0 bases, leaving 9 bases between them. CDR3 region: CSARDFRSSYNEQFF. For the CDR3, the DNA is TGCAGTGCTAGAGACTTTAGGAGCTCCTACAATGAGCAGTTCTTC.

Remarks on this clonotype: A much larger clone is a single base away; this may be a read error. The rearrangement links TRBV28 to TRBJ1-2; D unresolved. Germline CDR1 and CDR2: MDHEN and SYDVKM. The CDR3 covers 14 residues. DNA of the CDR3: TGTGCCAGCAGTTTGGGGAGGTCTGACTATGGCTGCACCTTC. Translating it yields CASSLGRSDYGCTF.

At least ten counts were recorded for this clonotype. This sequence joins TRBV6-2 or TRBV6-3 and TRBJ2-1, with D perhaps assigned TRBD1 or TRBD2 (5 bases each). Germline CDR1 is MNHEY and CDR2 is SVGEGT. V lost 5 bases and J 12 bases, leaving 20 bases between the germline ends. CDR3 length: 14 amino acids. The CDR3 region is CASSRTGTLERQFF. The CDR3 DNA reads as TGTGCCAGCAGTCGTACCGGGACGCTGGAGCGGCAGTTCTTC.

This clonotype turned up a few times. This chain links TRBV5-4 with TRBJ1-2; 8 positions agree with TRBD1. CDR1 and CDR2 from the germline V gene are SGHNT and YYREEE (reference sequence). The CDR3 totals 15 residues. J gave up 1 base and V 2 bases, and 4 bases lay outside the gene matches. In DNA form, the CDR3 reads TGTGCCAGCAGCTTCCGGACAGGGAATAACTATGGCTACACCTTC. The encoded protein is CASSFRTGNNYGYTF.

The sample holds many counts of this clonotype. The chain is built from TRBV27 and TRBJ2-7, with a possible D match to TRBD2 (6 bases). The CDR3 sequence is 13 residues long. The germline CDR1 and CDR2 sequences are MNHEY and SMNVEV (reference sequence). The V gene lost 6 bases and the J gene lost 4 bases, with 13 bases spanning the gap. In DNA form, the CDR3 reads TGTGCCAGCAGCCCTACTAGCTTATACGAGCAGTACTTC. This gives the protein CASSPTSLYEQYF.

As regards this clonotype: It is likely a read error: a sequence one base away is far more abundant. The V and J genes are TRBV7-9 and TRBJ2-3; 10 bases are shared with TRBD2. V shed 6 bases and J 3 bases; nucleotides not matched to a gene: 18. Per the germline V gene, CDR1 is SEHNR and CDR2 is FQNEAQ (reference sequence). CDR3 length: 19 residues. CDR3 protein: CASSEWPSGGRASTDTQYF. CDR3 nucleotide sequence: TGTGCCAGCAGTGAATGGCCTAGCGGGGGAAGAGCCTCGACAGATACGCAGTATTTT.

The V and J genes are TRBV29-1 and TRBJ2-5; D is possibly TRBD2 (6 bases). The V gene lost 6 bases and the J gene lost 5 bases, with 16 bases spanning the gap. The CDR3 runs 13 residues. Germline V gene sequence: CDR1 SQVTM, CDR2 ANQGSEA. The CDR3 region is CSVRLVLGETQYF. The CDR3 DNA reads as TGCAGCGTGAGACTAGTGCTTGGCGAGACCCAGTACTTC.

With regard to this clonotype: A much larger clone lies a single base off, so this may be a read error. The rearrangement joins TRBV27 to TRBJ2-3; 8 nucleotides align to TRBD2. The length of the CDR3 is 15 residues. Germline loops: CDR1 MNHEY, CDR2 SMNVEV (reference sequence). CDR3 in DNA: TGTGCCGGCAGTTTACCGGCTAGCGGGCAGGATACGCAGTATTTT. It yields the protein CAGSLPASGQDTQYF.

In this sample, this clonotype turned up many times. V gene TRBV5-8 combines with J gene TRBJ1-1; D perhaps matches TRBD1 (6 bases). V was trimmed by 1 base and J by 6 bases, leaving 16 bases between them. Germline V CDR1 and CDR2: SGHTS, YDEGEE. CDR3 length: 15 amino acids. CDR3 sequence (DNA): TGTGCCAGCAGCTTGAGGCAGGGGAGGATCGCTGAAGCTTTCTTT. Its protein product is CASSLRQGRIAEAFF.

The V call is TRBV20-1, the J call TRBJ1-2; weak D call: TRBD1 (5 bases). Trimming took off 5 bases at V and 2 bases at J, with 9 bases between the two ends. The CDR3 covers 12 residues. Germline V CDR1 and CDR2: DFQATT, SNEGSKA (reference sequence). Here the CDR3 DNA reads TGCAGTGCTCGGGCAGGGAACTATGGCTACACCTTC. Residues: CSARAGNYGYTF.

This clonotype was seen a handful of times. The chain uses TRBV29-1 and TRBJ2-1, with 10 bases identical to TRBD2. Germline V gene lookup returns CDR1 SQVTM and CDR2 ANQGSEA. The CDR3 is 14 amino acids. V was pared by 5 bases and J by 6 bases, with 7 bases of the junction left unmatched. CDR3 DNA: TGCAGCGTTCCAAGCGGGAGGGCCCTCAATGAGCAGTTCTTC. This encodes CSVPSGRALNEQFF.

About this clonotype itself: Sequence at one end of the junction differs from germline and may be a read error. The chain joins TRBV6-5 to TRBJ2-3; no clear D. Germline values: CDR1 MNHEY, CDR2 SVGAGI. The CDR3 runs 13 residues. The CDR3 sequence: CASSALQKDTQYF. DNA for the CDR3: TGCGCCAGCAGTGCTCTACAAAAAGATACGCAGTATTTT.

This clonotype was counted many times. The chain combines TRBV12-3 or TRBV12-4 with TRBJ1-1; TRBD1 might be the D (6 bases). V dropped 6 bases and J dropped 4 bases, with 21 bases sitting between them. This CDR3 has 16 amino acids. This CDR3 is CASSPVGGREGTEAFF. The CDR3 bases are TGTGCCAGCAGCCCGGTGGGGGGCAGGGAGGGCACTGAAGCTTTCTTT.

This clonotype came up many times. This rearrangement joins TRBV27 to TRBJ1-3, with TRBD1 as a possible D gene (5 bases). CDR1 MNHEY and CDR2 SMNVEV come from the germline V gene (reference sequence). The CDR3 loop spans 16 amino acids. V was clipped by 6 bases and J by 3 bases, with 18 bases between them. CDR3: CASSLSQGSHGNTIYF. In DNA, the CDR3 is TGTGCCAGCAGCCTCTCTCAGGGTTCCCATGGAAACACCATATATTTT.

The gene calls are TRBV2 and TRBJ2-1; D tentatively fits TRBD1 or TRBD2 (6 bases each). Germline CDR1 reads SNHLY; CDR2 reads FYNNEI. The CDR3 is 14 residues long. V lost 8 bases and J lost 4, with 15 bases in between. The CDR3, as DNA: TGTGCCAGCGGGGGGAACAGGGCATACAATGAGCAGTTCTTC. It encodes CASGGNRAYNEQFF.

There are a few counts of this clonotype. One junction end disagrees with the germline gene, perhaps due to a read error. J is TRBJ2-2 and V is TRBV7-7; D is unresolved. Germline values: CDR1 SSHAT, CDR2 FNYEAQ (reference sequence). There are 15 residues in the CDR3. The CDR3 sequence: CASSPTGHNTGELFF. CDR3 sequence (DNA): TGTGCTAGCAGCCCTACGGGTCACAACACCGGGGAGCTGTTTTTT.